This T cell receptor beta chain was observed in a study of Tregs in tolerant kidney transplant recipients. Study-level findings and limits: This study did not directly address biological reproducibility. Activated donor B cell expansion appeared to reveal the most relevant donor-specific TCRbeta repertoire.

Using immunoSEQ multiplex PCR, the repertoire was profiled, and TCRdb retains in-frame clones only, with some absent. Of some 250,000 clones in the sample, 80% to 85% were seen once. Note on this clone: Antigen: not known.

CD4+CD25+CD127- Tregs, CD4+CD25- non-Tregs, CD4 and CD8 cells were sorted. Germline-derived CDR1 and CDR2 are SNHLY and FYNNEI. V was clipped by 7 bases and J by 11 bases; unmatched bases: 13. The length of the CDR3 is 14 residues. Material: CD4+ T cells from blood. The chain combines TRBV2 with TRBJ1-5, with 8 bases aligning to TRBD1. The receptor was isolated from a human donor in good health. The CDR3 DNA is TGTGCCAGCACTCTGACAGGGGCAACTTTAGCCCAGCATTTT. Its protein is CASTLTGATLAQHF.